A selection of T cell receptor beta chains follows, all from one sample in a study of T cells in Graves' hyperthyroidism and ophthalmopathy. TCRdb processed the multiplex PCR reads anew with MiXCR; each CDR3 protein has one entry. The sample holds hundreds of thousands of distinct CDR3 sequences, 35% to 40% seen once. Sequenced material: blood. The receptors stem from a man in his late teens or twenties with Graves' hyperthyroidism. Both conserved end residues are trimmed from each CDR3.

TRBJ1-6,TRBV2,13,ASSEQGGGNQPLH
TRBJ2-7,TRBV4-1,13,ASSQDDGLLNEQY
TRBJ2-7,TRBV19,11,ANSIGADYEQY
TRBJ1-3,TRBV2,10,ASRDTGNTIY
TRBJ2-5,TRBV24-1,13,ATSRGTGLQTTQY
TRBJ1-1,TRBV7-9,12,ASSPNSMNTEAF
TRBJ1-6,TRBV7-3,8,ARAISPLH
TRBJ1-6,TRBV12-3/TRBV12-4,15,ASSSGQVLAGNSPLH
TRBJ1-1,TRBV10-3,11,AIRTDGNTEAF
TRBJ1-4,TRBV9,13,ASSVEGTGYEKLF
TRBJ2-1,TRBV2,13,ASSVVGSSYNEQF
TRBJ2-2,TRBV15,12,AVAMMGSTGELF
TRBJ1-1,TRBV5-1,11,ASSLEGGEKAF
TRBJ2-2,TRBV6-6,14,ASSFAVNRGTGELF
TRBJ1-2,TRBV29-1,12,SVEDLDRENGYT
TRBJ1-4,TRBV12-3/TRBV12-4,10,ASSLVNQKLF
TRBJ1-4,TRBV5-1,12,ASSLVGGLEKLF
TRBJ2-5,TRBV9,12,ASSPLAGGETQY
TRBJ2-5,TRBV15,16,ATSRGLKGPRVGQTQY
TRBJ1-3,TRBV10-3,11,AIQTGSGNTIY
TRBJ2-5,TRBV7-9,13,ASSLGGAGGETQY
TRBJ2-7,TRBV12-3/TRBV12-4,17,ASSPIPPAGLTPSYEQY
TRBJ2-7,TRBV9,11,ASSPPWGYEQY
TRBJ1-1,TRBV7-2,15,ASSPFAGQGAGTEAF
TRBJ2-7,TRBV6-5,12,ASSYEAGTDEQY
TRBJ1-4,TRBV7-2,12,ASSPITGNEKLF
TRBJ2-5,TRBV29-1,14,SVEREGRGPQETQY
TRBJ1-2,TRBV9,12,ASSPAHLVDGYT
TRBJ2-7,TRBV7-2,13,ASSSRDSFAYEQY
TRBJ1-1,TRBV13,9,ARGRDTEAF
TRBJ1-5,TRBV4-1,12,ASSQGGGGKPQH
TRBJ1-1,TRBV10-3,10,AISRQLAEAF
TRBJ1-3,TRBV7-2,15,ASSLEALAGEGNTIY